One and the same sample provided the 7 T cell receptor beta chains below, sequenced in a study of blood T cells in healthy people across ages. With a J-beta primer mix and a sample-barcoded 5' primer, a second PCR ran 7 to 11 cycles. TCRdb redid the calling of the 5' RACE reads with MiXCR, one entry per CDR3 protein. The data show roughly 680,000 distinct CDR3 sequences, roughly 20% seen once. The sample taken for sequencing was blood. The receptors here all came from a man between 65 and 85 years old in good health.

This clonotype has more than one count but fewer than ten. V gene TRBV13 combines with J gene TRBJ1-4, with D hard to call. This CDR3 has 14 amino acids. Germline loops: CDR1 PRHDT, CDR2 FYEKMQ (reference sequence). Trimming stripped 6 bases from V and 8 bases from J, with 16 bases between. The CDR3 nucleotides are TGTGCCAGCAGAAGTACGACCCAAGGGGAAAAACTGTTTTTT. It is translated as CASRSTTQGEKLFF. Looking up the rest from reference TRBV13 and TRBJ1-4 gives the full variable domain: AAGVIQSPRHLIKEKRETATLKCYPIPRHDTVYWYQQGPGQDPQFLISFYEKMQSDKGSIPDRFSAQQFSDYHSELNMSSLELGDSALYFCASRSTTQGEKLFFGSGTQLSVL.

This clonotype was observed a few times. V is TRBV28 and J is TRBJ2-2; D is tentatively TRBD1 or TRBD2 (6 bases each). Trimming left V 4 bases short and J 7 bases short, with 19 bases between. Germline assignment: CDR1 MDHEN and CDR2 SYDVKM. This CDR3 spans 16 amino acids. DNA of the CDR3: TGTGCCAGCAGTTCAGGAGGGGCACAGGGCAACGGGGAGCTGTTTTTT. Its protein is CASSSGGAQGNGELFF.

This clonotype was picked up a small number of times. The rearrangement links TRBV20-1 to TRBJ2-3, with a possible D match to TRBD2 (5 bases). Looked up from germline, CDR1 is DFQATT and CDR2 is SNEGSKA (reference sequence). Between the trimmed V and J ends, which lost 2 bases and 10 bases, there was a span of 16 bases. The CDR3 sequence is 13 residues long. CDR3 residues: CSARRTPGGAQYF. The CDR3 DNA reads as TGCAGTGCTAGACGGACTCCCGGTGGGGCGCAGTATTTT.

V is TRBV12-5 and J is TRBJ2-2; 8 nucleotides match TRBD2. Germline V gene sequence: CDR1 LGHNT, CDR2 FRNRAP. The CDR3 is 15 amino acids. V lost 6 bases and J lost 6; bases outside the gene matches: 9. The CDR3 DNA reads as TGTGCTAGTGGAGGCGGAGCGGGAGATCCCGGGGAGCTGTTTTTT. As protein: CASGGGAGDPGELFF.

Only a few counts were recorded for this clonotype. The rearrangement joins TRBV5-1 to TRBJ2-5; D ambiguous. The germline V and J ends were trimmed by 0 bases and 5 bases, with 11 bases remaining between them. Germline assignment: CDR1 SGHRS and CDR2 YFSETQ. The CDR3 is 14 residues long. The CDR3 is CASSLAAVRETQYF. In DNA, the CDR3 is TGCGCCAGCAGCTTGGCCGCAGTGAGGGAGACCCAGTACTTC.

This clonotype was detected only a few times. The DNA of the CDR3 is TGTGCCAGCAGGCCAGGGCCCCTGAGCTCCTACGAGCAGTACTTC. It translates to CASRPGPLSSYEQYF. The chain uses TRBV28 and TRBJ2-7, with D perhaps TRBD1 (5 bases). V was cut by 6 bases and J by 0 bases, with 15 bases left in between. CDR3 size: 15 residues. Germline V CDR1 and CDR2: MDHEN, SYDVKM. Full variable domain (remainder filled in from reference TRBV28 and TRBJ2-7): DVKVTQSSRYLVKRTGEKVFLECVQDMDHENMFWYRQDPGLGLRLIYFSYDVKMKEKGDIPEGYSVSREKKERFSLILESASTNQTSMYLCASRPGPLSSYEQYFGPGTRLTVT.

This clonotype has ten or more counts. The gene calls are TRBV6-5 and TRBJ2-7; D might be TRBD1 (7 bases). V was clipped by 2 bases and J by 6 bases, with 8 bases between them. The CDR3 is 12 residues long. Germline CDR1 reads MNHEY; CDR2 reads SVGAGI. The CDR3 spells CASSYQGGEQYF. The CDR3 DNA follows: TGTGCCAGCAGTTACCAGGGGGGCGAGCAGTACTTC.